This is a list of T cell receptor beta chains from one sample in a study of cytomegalovirus exposure and HLA in healthy donors. Measured with immunoSEQ multiplex PCR; TCRdb has only the in-frame clones, and not every one. The sample holds some 250,000 clones, around 90% seen once. Sequenced: PBMCs. The receptors come from a young woman in good health and CMV-seronegative. Each CDR3 is given with its conserved first and last residue. The D gene is left open where the match is weak. Clone size is stated in some rows and not others, as once, few, many or a class when expanded.

D: TRBD1
V: TRBV15
size: NA
J: TRBJ1-3
DNA: TGTGCCACCAGCAGAGATGGGGACAGAACCTTCTCTGGAAACACCATATATTTT
CDR3: CATSRDGDRTFSGNTIYF

D: NA
V: TRBV21-1
size: NA
J: TRBJ1-2
DNA: TGTGCCAGCAGCAAAGTTGGGACAGCCTATGGCTACACCTTC
CDR3: CASSKVGTAYGYTF

D: NA
V: TRBV9
size: NA
J: TRBJ2-1
DNA: TGTGCCAGCAGCTCGGAGGAGGGGAACAATGAGCAGTTCTTC
CDR3: CASSSEEGNNEQFF

D: NA
V: TRBV5-3
size: NA
J: TRBJ2-7
DNA: TGTGCCAGAAGCTTGCGACAAAACTCCTACGAGCAGTACTTC
CDR3: CARSLRQNSYEQYF

D: NA
V: TRBV4-3
size: NA
J: TRBJ1-4
DNA: TGCGCCAGCAGTCTCGACACCGGTGAAAAACTGTTTTTT
CDR3: CASSLDTGEKLFF

D: NA
V: TRBV5-5
size: NA
J: TRBJ1-1
DNA: TGTGCCAGCAGCTTGGCCGAGGGAACTGGAGCTTTCTTT
CDR3: CASSLAEGTGAFF

D: NA
V: TRBV7-6
size: NA
J: TRBJ2-2
DNA: TGTGCCAGCAGCTCGGACAGAGGGGAGCTGTTTTTT
CDR3: CASSSDRGELFF

D: TRBD1
V: TRBV5-1
size: once
J: TRBJ1-6
DNA: TGCGCCAGCAGCCCAGGGACAGGAATAGATTCACCCCTCCACTTT
CDR3: CASSPGTGIDSPLHF

D: TRBD1
V: TRBV15
size: NA
J: TRBJ1-1
DNA: TGTGCCACCGGGACAGGGACATCGGGCACTGAAGCTTTCTTT
CDR3: CATGTGTSGTEAFF

D: TRBD1
V: TRBV6-5
size: NA
J: TRBJ1-6
DNA: TGTGCCAGCAGCTGGTTACAGGGGCGCTCACCCCTCCACTTT
CDR3: CASSWLQGRSPLHF

D: NA
V: TRBV6-5
size: once
J: TRBJ1-2
DNA: TGTGCCAGCAGTAACACCGGGACTAGGGGCTACACCTTC
CDR3: CASSNTGTRGYTF

D: TRBD2
V: TRBV27
size: NA
J: TRBJ2-1
DNA: TGTGCCAGCAGTGCGGGACTAGCGGGGGGTTACAATGAGCAGTTCTTC
CDR3: CASSAGLAGGYNEQFF

D: TRBD2
V: TRBV10-1
size: NA
J: TRBJ2-1
DNA: TGCGCCAGCACCGGGACTAGCGGGGTACACAATGAGCAGTTCTTC
CDR3: CASTGTSGVHNEQFF

D: NA
V: TRBV5-6
size: NA
J: TRBJ2-2
DNA: TGTGCCAGCAGCTTCGAATCAGGGACCGGGGAGCTGTTTTTT
CDR3: CASSFESGTGELFF

D: TRBD1
V: TRBV5-6
size: NA
J: TRBJ2-5
DNA: TGTGCCAGCAGCACGGGACAGGCCTACCAAGAGACCCAGTACTTC
CDR3: CASSTGQAYQETQYF

D: NA
V: TRBV7-6
size: NA
J: TRBJ1-2
DNA: TGTGCCAGCAGCGGAGTTGGGGGCGGGGGCTACACCTTC
CDR3: CASSGVGGGGYTF

D: TRBD1
V: TRBV30
size: once
J: TRBJ1-1
DNA: TGTGCCTGGAGTGTACTTCAAAGCGGGACAGGGCAGTCGAACACTGAAGCTTTCTTT
CDR3: CAWSVLQSGTGQSNTEAFF

D: NA
V: TRBV9
size: NA
J: TRBJ2-3
DNA: TGTGCCAGCAGCTTTAGCGGATCTAGCACAGATACGCAGTATTTT
CDR3: CASSFSGSSTDTQYF

D: NA
V: TRBV5-1
size: once
J: TRBJ1-1
DNA: TGCGCCAGCAGCTTGGTCCTGACAGCGATGAACACTGAAGCTTTCTTT
CDR3: CASSLVLTAMNTEAFF

D: NA
V: TRBV6-1
size: NA
J: TRBJ1-5
DNA: TGTGCCAGCTCCGGGGGGTGGCCCCAGCATTTT
CDR3: CASSGGWPQHF

D: TRBD2
V: TRBV28
size: NA
J: TRBJ2-7
DNA: TGTGCCAGCAGTTTCCCATTGAGGGCTAGCGGCCTCGGGGAGCAGTACTTC
CDR3: CASSFPLRASGLGEQYF

D: NA
V: TRBV2
size: NA
J: TRBJ2-1
DNA: TGTGCCAGCCAACTAAATGAGCAGTTCTTC
CDR3: CASQLNEQFF

D: NA
V: TRBV7-8
size: NA
J: TRBJ2-1
DNA: TGTGCCAGCAGCTTAGCTAGTACCTACAATGAGCAGTTCTTC
CDR3: CASSLASTYNEQFF

D: NA
V: TRBV6-5
size: NA
J: TRBJ1-2
DNA: TGTGCCAGCAGTTACTCGAAGGCAGGGTATGGCTACACCTTC
CDR3: CASSYSKAGYGYTF

D: TRBD2
V: TRBV7-3
size: NA
J: TRBJ2-5
DNA: TGTGCCAGCAGCCCCCTTGGTCTAGCGGGGGGGTACCAAGAGACCCAGTACTTC
CDR3: CASSPLGLAGGYQETQYF

D: TRBD2
V: TRBV6-5
size: NA
J: TRBJ2-5
DNA: TGTGCCAGCAGTCGGGGGGGCGGTGGGGAGACCCAGTACTTC
CDR3: CASSRGGGGETQYF

D: NA
V: TRBV5-1
size: NA
J: TRBJ1-2
DNA: TGCGCCAGCAGCTTGGCCGGGGAGGGCTACACCTTC
CDR3: CASSLAGEGYTF

D: TRBD1
V: TRBV28
size: NA
J: TRBJ2-1
DNA: TGTGCCAGCAGTTCTACAGGGGATGAGCAGTTCTTC
CDR3: CASSSTGDEQFF

D: NA
V: TRBV4-1
size: NA
J: TRBJ1-1
DNA: TGCGCCAGCAGCCAGGGTTGGGGGGGAAGCACTGAAGCTTTCTTT
CDR3: CASSQGWGGSTEAFF

D: NA
V: TRBV28
size: once
J: TRBJ1-6
DNA: TGTGCCAGCATTGTAGGGACAAAAAACTCCTATAATTCACCCCTCCACTTT
CDR3: CASIVGTKNSYNSPLHF

D: NA
V: TRBV2
size: NA
J: TRBJ2-1
DNA: TGTGCCAGCAGTTCAGGGTTCTCCTACAATGAGCAGTTCTTC
CDR3: CASSSGFSYNEQFF

D: NA
V: TRBV15
size: NA
J: TRBJ1-2
DNA: TGTGCCACCAGCAGTGGAAACAGGGACCTCTATGGCTACACCTTC
CDR3: CATSSGNRDLYGYTF

D: NA
V: TRBV2
size: few
J: TRBJ1-5
DNA: TGTGCCAGCACCACAAATGAAGATCAGCCCCAGCATTTT
CDR3: CASTTNEDQPQHF

D: NA
V: TRBV28
size: NA
J: TRBJ2-2
DNA: TGTGCCAGCAGTAGACCCGGAGTCGGTGGTAGCACCGGGGAGCTGTTTTTT
CDR3: CASSRPGVGGSTGELFF

D: TRBD2
V: TRBV27
size: NA
J: TRBJ2-1
DNA: TGTGCCAGCAGTCCCGGGACTAGCGGGGGTGATGAGCAGTTCTTC
CDR3: CASSPGTSGGDEQFF

D: NA
V: TRBV27
size: once
J: TRBJ2-2
DNA: TGTGCCAGCAGTTTAACCCGGGTCGGTGAGCTGTTTTTT
CDR3: CASSLTRVGELFF

D: NA
V: TRBV7-9
size: NA
J: TRBJ1-1
DNA: TGTGCCAGCAGCTTAGCTCAGGGCTCCACTGAAGCTTTCTTT
CDR3: CASSLAQGSTEAFF

D: TRBD2
V: TRBV5-1
size: NA
J: TRBJ2-1
DNA: TGCGCCAGCAGCGTAGCGGGGGGCCCCTACAATGAGCAGTTCTTC
CDR3: CASSVAGGPYNEQFF

D: TRBD1
V: TRBV5-8
size: NA
J: TRBJ2-4
DNA: TGTGCCAGCACCGGGACAGGGAGGAACATTCAGTACTTC
CDR3: CASTGTGRNIQYF

D: NA
V: TRBV4-1
size: NA
J: TRBJ1-5
DNA: TGCGCCAGCAGCCAAGAGTCCCGACTGAGGAGACAGCCCCAGCATTTT
CDR3: CASSQESRLRRQPQHF

D: TRBD2
V: TRBV10-3
size: NA
J: TRBJ2-1
DNA: TGTGCCACTTATAGCGGGGGGGCGGATGAGCAGTTCTTC
CDR3: CATYSGGADEQFF

D: NA
V: TRBV10-3
size: NA
J: TRBJ2-6
DNA: TGTGCCATCAGTGAGTCGCCAGGGGCTGGGGCCAACGTCCTGACTTTC
CDR3: CAISESPGAGANVLTF

D: TRBD1
V: TRBV19
size: NA
J: TRBJ1-1
DNA: TGTGCCAGTAGTAAGGACAGGGGGACAGTGAACACTGAAGCTTTCTTT
CDR3: CASSKDRGTVNTEAFF

D: NA
V: TRBV18
size: NA
J: TRBJ1-5
DNA: TGTGCCAGCTCACCTTTCGAGGACAGCCTCAATCAGCCCCAGCATTTT
CDR3: CASSPFEDSLNQPQHF

D: NA
V: TRBV5-1
size: NA
J: TRBJ1-1
DNA: TGCGCCAGCAGCTTGGTTTCTCGGGGGGCGGTAGCTGAAGCTTTCTTT
CDR3: CASSLVSRGAVAEAFF

D: NA
V: TRBV11-2
size: NA
J: TRBJ1-1
DNA: TGTGCCAGCAGCTTAGTGAACAGGGCAGTAGTTACTGAAGCTTTCTTT
CDR3: CASSLVNRAVVTEAFF